This T cell receptor beta chain was sequenced during a study of regulatory T cells in long-lasting Graves disease. The sample's time point: newly diagnosed GD, antithyroid drugs for less than 3 months. With RNA extracted from PBMCs as input, the TCR library was made. Investigators prepared the TCR beta libraries by applying iRepertoire HTBI primers and Arm-PCR of CDR3 regions. Study processing details: Gene usage covered about 62 TRBV and roughly 13 TRBJ segments. TCRdb re-derived calls from the multiplex PCR reads in MiXCR, one entry per CDR3 protein. Here the V and J calls rest on TCRdb's processing, not on the authors' analysis. The profile covers about 220,000 distinct CDR3 sequences, with roughly a fifth appearing a single time and approximately 10% taken by the ten largest. These same records also appear under a second study, on T cells in Graves' hyperthyroidism and ophthalmopathy. That work adds: The authors deemed Graves' hyperthyroidism stable absent ophthalmopathy progression within 18 months. TCR CDR3 regions were first amplified by RT-PCR with HTBI primers.

The sample was peripheral blood mononuclear cells (PBMCs), taken at new diagnosis, from a patient treated with antithyroid drugs. This TCR was sampled from a woman in her twenties or thirties with Graves disease.

The CDR3 region has the DNA TGTGCCAGCAGCAGGGGCAGGGGTGCTTCCGGGGAGCTGTTTTTT. Residues: CASSRGRGASGELFF. The chain couples TRBV4-2 to TRBJ2-2; perhaps TRBD1 as D (6 bases). The CDR3 totals 15 residues. Between the trimmed V and J ends, which lost 5 bases and 6 bases, there was a span of 16 bases. CDR1 and CDR2 from the germline V gene are LGHNA and YNFKEQ.